Given below is one TCR beta chain in context. The antigen it recognizes is unknown. The sample holds no much larger clone one base away, and base qualities are not on file. This CDR3 is also generated by other DNA sequences in the sample. This record belongs to a study of blood T cell repertoires in COVID-19 (dated by TCRdb to the early 2020s). About the full investigation: Samples covering the acute and convalescent phases of COVID-19 were provided by collaborators in the United States, Italy and Spain. The dataset comprised deeply sampled blood TCRbeta repertoires from subjects exposed to, actively infected with, or recovered from COVID-19. HLA class I and class II types, where available, came from metadata supplied by the sample provider rather than from assay-based typing. The samples were drawn from the first 160 participants of the ongoing ImmuneRACE study and from 1,254 subjects provided by 6 global collaborators. The sample metadata nearly always contained a de-identified subject ID, COVID-19 status, age in years and sex. The material from the prospective study consisted of cDNA or gDNA derived from T cells, B-cell-depleted T cells, or PBMCs. The repertoires were released in a freely available public database intended as a resource for research on the immune response to SARS-CoV-2. The paper's findings and limits, for the study overall: Clinical and demographic metadata were provided uncurated, with the amount varying by source and participant.

TCRbeta CDR3 regions were amplified from genomic DNA by means of the immunoSEQ Assay, a bias-controlled multiplex PCR. On the authors' methods: The number of nucleated cells in each sample was estimated from the amplification of reference gene primers within the assay. Sequence reads were collapsed and filtered to measure the absolute abundance of every unique TCRbeta CDR3 rearrangement. For each sample, productive Simpson clonality was calculated as the square root of Simpson's diversity index across productive rearrangements. Drawn from immuneACCESS, this table holds only the in-frame rearrangements with V and J called that TCRdb kept. Clones are partly lost; checked studies trace under half to an unresolved V gene and leave the rest unexplained. V, J and clone size are those of that table, while D and trimming were read from the DNA. In all, the sample holds 150,000 to 180,000 clones, and roughly four fifths of those were seen once. The ten largest account for about 12% of the sample.

Via the germline V gene, CDR1 is KGHSH and CDR2 LQKENI. The CDR3 numbers 15 residues from cysteine through phenylalanine. The only DNA kept is the CDR3, 45 bases in frame from the first base. Trimming costs V 2 bases and J 1 base, and their ends lie 11 bases apart. One collaborating source in Seattle enrolled patients during active infection and followed them longitudinally through the course of disease. The collaborating institutions used their own protocols to collect whole blood in K2EDTA tubes. For TCRbeta analysis, collaborators shipped samples as frozen whole blood, isolated PBMCs, or DNA extracted from either of those sample types.

The receptor chain draws on TRBV18 and TRBJ1-1; the D gene remains uncertain. Sample: peripheral blood. This clonotype was sampled from a woman in her sixties with COVID-19, enrolled during active disease. The DNA reads TGTGCCAGCTCACCAGGCGGCGGAAAGAACACTGAAGCTTTCTTT. This encodes CASSPGGGKNTEAFF.